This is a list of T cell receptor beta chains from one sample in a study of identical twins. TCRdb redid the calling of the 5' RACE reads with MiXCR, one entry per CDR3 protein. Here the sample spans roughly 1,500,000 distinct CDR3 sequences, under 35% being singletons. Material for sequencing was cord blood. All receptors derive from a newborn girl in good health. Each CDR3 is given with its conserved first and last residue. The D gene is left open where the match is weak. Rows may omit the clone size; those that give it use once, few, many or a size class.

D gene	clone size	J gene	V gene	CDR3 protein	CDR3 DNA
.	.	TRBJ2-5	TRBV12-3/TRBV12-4	CASSPLGDETQYF	TGTGCCAGCAGTCCGCTCGGCGACGAGACCCAGTACTTC
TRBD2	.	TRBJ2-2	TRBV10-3	CATALLSGRNTGELFF	TGTGCCACCGCCCTGCTTAGCGGGAGAAACACCGGGGAGCTGTTTTTT
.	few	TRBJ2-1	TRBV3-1	CASSQQKSLEGEQFF	TGTGCCAGCAGCCAACAAAAGAGCCTAGAGGGTGAGCAGTTCTTC
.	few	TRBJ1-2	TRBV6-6	CASSYTIMGRGGYTF	TGTGCCAGCAGTTACACGATAATGGGTAGGGGTGGCTACACCTTC
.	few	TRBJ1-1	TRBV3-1	CASSPGGTLNTEAFF	TGTGCCAGCAGCCCTGGCGGGACACTGAACACTGAAGCTTTCTTT
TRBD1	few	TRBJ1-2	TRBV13	CASRPIQGLYGYTF	TGTGCCAGCAGACCTATACAGGGGCTCTATGGCTACACCTTC
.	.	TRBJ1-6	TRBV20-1	CSARTDPVSYNSPLHF	TGCAGTGCTAGAACCGATCCCGTGTCCTATAATTCACCCCTCCACTTT
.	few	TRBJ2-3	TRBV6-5	CASSYSRWTASTDTQYF	TGTGCCAGCAGTTACTCGAGGTGGACAGCTAGCACAGATACGCAGTATTTT
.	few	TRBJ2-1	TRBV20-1	CSARRSKPYNEQFF	TGCAGTGCACGTCGGTCGAAGCCCTACAATGAGCAGTTCTTC
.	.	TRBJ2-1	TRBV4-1	CASSPWTDSYNEQFF	TGCGCCAGCTCTCCCTGGACAGACAGTTACAATGAGCAGTTCTTC
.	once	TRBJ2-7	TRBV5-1	CASSFGNSPYNEQYF	TGCGCCAGCAGCTTTGGGAACTCGCCCTACAATGAGCAGTACTTC
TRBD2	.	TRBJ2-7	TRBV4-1	CASSRLPGLAANEQYF	TGCGCCAGCAGCCGCCTACCGGGACTAGCTGCCAATGAGCAGTACTTC
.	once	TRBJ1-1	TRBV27	CASSRGGSEAFF	TGTGCCAGCAGTCGAGGGGGTTCTGAAGCTTTCTTT
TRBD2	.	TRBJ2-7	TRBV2	CAIPGTSGYEQYF	TGTGCCATACCTGGGACTAGCGGGTACGAGCAGTACTTC
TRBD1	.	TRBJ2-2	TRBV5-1	CASSTEQGAYTGELFF	TGCGCCAGCAGCACCGAACAGGGGGCGTACACCGGGGAGCTGTTTTTT
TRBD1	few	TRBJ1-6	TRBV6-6	CASSYFRGRDRGSPLHF	TGTGCCAGCAGTTACTTCCGTGGTCGGGACAGAGGCTCACCCCTCCACTTT
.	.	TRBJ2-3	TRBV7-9	CASSPNPGNTDTQYF	TGTGCCAGCAGCCCGAACCCCGGGAACACAGATACGCAGTATTTT
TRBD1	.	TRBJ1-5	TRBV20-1	CDARDRGNQPQHF	TGCGATGCTAGAGACAGGGGCAATCAGCCCCAGCATTTT
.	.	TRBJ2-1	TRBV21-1	CASSANGSRWAREHEQFF	TGTGCCAGCAGCGCAAACGGTAGTCGATGGGCCCGGGAGCATGAGCAGTTCTTC
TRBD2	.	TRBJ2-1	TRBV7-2	CASSLESSGREQFF	TGTGCCAGCAGCTTAGAATCTAGCGGGAGGGAGCAGTTCTTC
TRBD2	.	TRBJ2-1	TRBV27	CASSLKYREESYNEQFF	TGTGCCAGCAGTTTAAAGTACCGGGAGGAATCCTACAATGAGCAGTTCTTC
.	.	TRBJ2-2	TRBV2	CASSDSTAGELFF	TGTGCCAGCAGTGACTCCACCGCCGGGGAGCTGTTTTTT